The T cell receptor beta chain under discussion was sequenced for a study of early T cells in non-severe SARS-CoV-2 infection. cDNA molecules, individually, were tagged with unique molecular identifiers. One entry per CDR3 protein results from TCRdb running MiXCR on the 5' RACE reads. The sample has around 40,000 distinct CDR3 sequences; around 6.5% are singletons. The junction had 6 bases not matched to a gene; V was cut back by 7 bases and J by 5 bases. This CDR3 has 13 amino acids. Germline V gives CDR1 ENHRY, CDR2 SYGVKD. Sample: whole blood. This sequence was found in an adult who was a healthcare worker with PCR-confirmed SARS-CoV-2 infection or an uninfected control (not recorded which). V usage is TRBV10-3 and J usage is TRBJ2-7; 9 nucleotides match TRBD1. CDR3 loop: CAITRDRVNEQYF. The CDR3 DNA reads TGTGCCATCACCCGGGACAGGGTCAACGAGCAGTACTTC.